This passage covers 27 T cell receptor beta chains from one sample sequenced in a study of OX40 agonist ivuxolimab in advanced cancers. Produced via immunoSEQ multiplex PCR; TCRdb's table is partial and in-frame only. The sample holds about 9,100 clones, 85% to 90% seen once. The sample was CD4+ or CD8+ T cells sorted from blood, taken in a trial of the OX40 agonist ivuxolimab. These receptors came from an adult with an advanced solid tumor such as melanoma, head and neck, liver or kidney cancer.

V usage is TRBV6-5 and J usage is TRBJ2-2; D ambiguous. V gave up 3 bases and J gave up 7 bases, with 15 bases separating them. CDR3 size: 15 residues. The germline V gene has CDR1 MNHEY and CDR2 SVGAGI. The CDR3 bases are TGTGCCAGCAGTTATTACACAGATAGTGACGGGGAGCTGTTTTTT. Protein sequence: CASSYYTDSDGELFF.

The chain links TRBV5-1 to TRBJ1-1; the D is unclear. Germline CDR1 reads SGHRS; CDR2 reads YFSETQ. Trimming pared 1 base from V and 5 bases from J, leaving 12 bases between. There are 14 residues in the CDR3. This CDR3 is CASSLTLVTTEAFF. The CDR3 coding sequence is TGCGCCAGCAGCTTGACTTTGGTGACGACTGAAGCTTTCTTT.

In nucleotides, the CDR3 is TGTGCCAGCAGCTTAATACAGGCGGCCTCCGAGCAGTACTTC. Amino acid sequence: CASSLIQAASEQYF. The chain uses TRBV11-2 and TRBJ2-7; perhaps TRBD1 as D (5 bases). This CDR3 comprises 14 residues. CDR1 and CDR2 from the germline V gene are SGHAT and FQNNGV. V was trimmed by 2 bases and J by 6 bases, leaving 14 bases between them.

This clone occurred once. A junction end diverges from the germline sequence, so it may reflect a read error. The CDR3, as DNA: TGTGCCATCACTGAGGACTATGGCTACACCTTC. It codes for CAITEDYGYTF. The V gene is TRBV10-3, the J gene TRBJ1-2; D unclear. CDR1 and CDR2 (germline): ENHRY, SYGVKD. This CDR3 comprises 11 residues.

This clone has only one observation. The V call is TRBV19, the J call TRBJ1-5; D not certain. Trimming took 1 base from V and 2 from J, leaving 18 bases between them. The CDR3 spans 18 residues. Looked up from germline, CDR1 is LNHDA and CDR2 is SQIVND (reference sequence). The DNA of the CDR3 is TGTGCCAGTAGTATAGTTTTAACTCCTACAAAGCGCAATCAGCCCCAGCATTTT. Encoded protein: CASSIVLTPTKRNQPQHF.

The chain joins TRBV11-3 to TRBJ2-1; 10 nucleotides align to TRBD2. The germline V gene has CDR1 SGHNT and CDR2 YENEEA. With 5 bases clipped from V and 6 bases from J, the junction kept 7 bases outside the gene matches. This CDR3 has 15 amino acids. As DNA, the CDR3 is TGTGCCAGCAGCGCGTCTAGCGGGGGTGTCAATGAGCAGTTCTTC. Its translation is CASSASSGGVNEQFF.

As to this clone: The same CDR3 also results from other DNA sequences found in this sample. The chain carries TRBV4-1 and TRBJ2-7; D is possibly TRBD1 or TRBD2 (5 bases each). The CDR3 is made up of 13 amino acids. V was pared by 3 bases and J by 2 bases, with 8 bases between. Germline V gives CDR1 MGHRA, CDR2 YSYEKL. The CDR3 nucleotides read TGCGCCAGCAGCCACCCGGGACCCTACGAGCAGTACTTC. This encodes CASSHPGPYEQYF.

This clone has only a few counts. The chain combines TRBV4-2 with TRBJ2-6; D unresolved. CDR3 size: 18 residues. Between the trimmed V and J ends, which lost 5 bases and 5 bases, there was a span of 22 bases. Germline values: CDR1 LGHNA, CDR2 YNFKEQ. The CDR3 protein is CASSMVHKGYSRANVLTF. For the CDR3, the DNA is TGTGCCAGCAGCATGGTCCACAAAGGTTACAGTCGGGCCAACGTCCTGACTTTC.

This chain connects TRBV6-7 to TRBJ2-2; no definite D call. TRBV6-7 is an ORF, with its function uncertain. V dropped 2 bases and J dropped 7 bases, with 8 bases sitting between them. The CDR3 extends over 13 amino acids. The CDR3 spells CASSYRRDGELFF. CDR3 nucleotides: TGTGCCAGCAGTTACCGACGAGACGGGGAGCTGTTTTTT.

This chain uses TRBV5-5 with TRBJ2-7; TRBD1 agrees at 9 bases. The CDR3 totals 16 residues. Trimming removed 5 bases from V and 2 bases from J; junction bases left unmatched: 11. The germline CDR1 and CDR2 sequences are SGHKS and YYEKEE (reference sequence). The CDR3 loop is CASRQGRGQGTYEQYF. CDR3 coding DNA: TGTGCCAGCAGGCAAGGACGGGGACAGGGAACCTACGAGCAGTACTTC.

The chain combines TRBV4-2 with TRBJ2-3, with D perhaps matching TRBD2 (6 bases). Per germline, CDR1 LGHNA and CDR2 YNFKEQ. The V gene lost 1 base and the J gene lost 7 bases, with 15 bases spanning the gap. The CDR3 covers 15 residues. The CDR3 loop reads CASSQVPRGTNTQYF. The DNA of the CDR3 is TGTGCCAGCAGCCAAGTGCCCCGGGGGACCAATACGCAGTATTTT.

This chain connects TRBV5-1 to TRBJ1-1; D possibly corresponds to TRBD1 (5 bases). Trimming cost V 2 bases and J 3 bases, with 14 bases left between them. The CDR3 totals 15 residues. Germline V lookup: CDR1 SGHRS, CDR2 YFSETQ. CDR3 region: CASSFVGAGDTEAFF. The CDR3 DNA follows: TGCGCCAGCAGCTTTGTAGGGGCCGGGGACACTGAAGCTTTCTTT.

The chain is built from TRBV7-9 and TRBJ2-5; maybe TRBD1 (6 bases). CDR3 size: 13 residues. Trimming removed 5 bases at V and 3 bases at J, with 10 bases between. CDR1 and CDR2 from the germline V gene are SEHNR and FQNEAQ (reference sequence). The DNA for the CDR3 is TGTGCCAGCAGCCCTAACAGGGAAGAGACCCAGTACTTC. Amino acids: CASSPNREETQYF.

The chain is built from TRBV11-2 and TRBJ2-7, with 9 bases matching TRBD2. In germline, CDR1 is SGHAT, CDR2 FQNNGV. This CDR3 spans 14 amino acids. The trim removed 1 base at V and 3 bases at J, leaving 1 base unmatched. The CDR3 spells CASSLGGGDYEQYF. The CDR3 DNA reads TGTGCCAGCAGCTTAGGCGGGGGGGACTACGAGCAGTACTTC.

The chain employs TRBV14 and TRBJ2-7, with D perhaps TRBD1 or TRBD2 (6 bases each). The V end lost 7 bases, the J end lost 5 bases, and 15 bases lay between the germline ends. This CDR3 contains 13 residues. Germline V gene lookup returns CDR1 SGHDN and CDR2 FVKESK. CDR3 region: CASNLGGEDEQYF. Written as DNA, the CDR3 is TGTGCCAGCAACCTGGGGGGCGAGGACGAGCAGTACTTC.

The chain carries TRBV6-6 and TRBJ2-1; D remains ambiguous. CDR3 length: 12 residues. CDR1 and CDR2 (germline): MNHNY, SVGAGI (reference sequence). V lost 2 bases and J 9 bases, leaving 8 bases between the germline ends. The chain's CDR3 is CASSYVLVEQFF. In DNA, the CDR3 is TGTGCCAGCAGTTACGTTTTGGTTGAGCAGTTCTTC.

The chain is built from TRBV27 and TRBJ1-1, with D possibly TRBD1 on 5 matching bases. The CDR3 has 12 amino acids. The V and J ends lost 11 bases and 1 base respectively, with 11 bases between them. Looked up from germline, CDR1 is MNHEY and CDR2 is SMNVEV (reference sequence). The CDR3 region is CASGLPNTEAFF. CDR3 coding DNA: TGTGCCTCGGGACTGCCGAACACTGAAGCTTTCTTT.

The rearrangement links TRBV19 to TRBJ1-1; 7 bases align to TRBD1. The CDR3 has 17 residues. J lost 3 bases, V lost 6 bases, and 16 bases had no gene match. CDR1 is LNHDA and CDR2 is SQIVND in the germline V gene (reference sequence). The DNA for the CDR3 is TGTGCCAGTAGAACACCACCGGGACAGCTGGGGGACACTGAAGCTTTCTTT. Its protein product is CASRTPPGQLGDTEAFF.

This chain uses TRBV7-6 with TRBJ1-6; TRBD1 matches 12 bases. The CDR3 loop spans 14 amino acids. Looked up from germline, CDR1 is SGHVS and CDR2 is FNYEAQ. The V and J ends lost 5 bases and 9 bases, in that order; junction bases with no gene match: 2. This CDR3 reads CASSPGQGASPLHF. In DNA form, the CDR3 reads TGTGCCAGCAGCCCGGGACAGGGGGCTTCACCCCTCCACTTT.

Here the CDR3 reads CASSLDLWGNQPQHF. The CDR3 DNA reads as TGTGCCAGCAGCTTAGACCTGTGGGGCAATCAGCCCCAGCATTTT. The chain employs TRBV7-8 and TRBJ1-5; D is unclear. This CDR3 comprises 15 residues. V gave up 1 base and J gave up 2 bases, with 9 bases separating them. CDR1 and CDR2 (germline): SGHVS, FQNEAQ.

The J gene is TRBJ1-2, the V gene TRBV9, with 7 bases fitting TRBD1. CDR1 is SGDLS and CDR2 is YYNGEE in the germline V gene. This CDR3 is 17 amino acids long. V lost 0 bases, J lost 4 bases, and 12 bases stayed unmatched. The CDR3 here is CASSVGYAQGRFYGYTF. The CDR3 bases are TGTGCCAGCAGCGTAGGATATGCACAGGGGAGATTCTATGGCTACACCTTC.

The J gene is TRBJ2-2, the V gene TRBV7-2; D is ambiguous. Trimming removed 10 bases at V and 5 bases at J, with 14 bases between. Germline CDR1 reads SGHTA; CDR2 reads FQGNSA. The CDR3 sequence is 13 residues long. The CDR3 protein is CATAMGSTGELFF. The CDR3 DNA reads as TGTGCCACCGCTATGGGAAGTACCGGGGAGCTGTTTTTT. The complete variable domain, with remaining parts taken from reference TRBV7-2 and TRBJ2-2, reads GAGVSQSPSNKVTEKGKDVELRCDPISGHTALYWYRQSLGQGLEFLIYFQGNSAPDKSGLPSDRFSAERTGGSVSTLTIQRTQQEDSAVYLCATAMGSTGELFFGEGSRLTVL.

V usage is TRBV7-3 and J usage is TRBJ2-1; D is possibly TRBD2 (6 bases). The CDR3 totals 13 residues. Trimming left V 7 bases short and J 7 bases short, with 14 bases between. Germline CDR1 and CDR2: SGHTA and FQGTGA. CDR3 sequence: CASTLAPGNEQFF. In DNA, the CDR3 is TGTGCCAGCACACTAGCCCCGGGAAATGAGCAGTTCTTC.

This chain links TRBV28 with TRBJ2-5; TRBD2 is a possible D gene (5 bases). The V gene lost 3 bases and the J gene lost 4 bases, with 12 bases spanning the gap. The CDR3 sequence is 14 residues long. The V gene's germline CDR1 is MDHEN and CDR2 SYDVKM. The CDR3 DNA reads TGTGCCAGCAGTTTCGACCCCAGCGGAGAGACCCAGTACTTC. The encoded protein is CASSFDPSGETQYF.

The CDR3 region is CASSEAVGGYTF. In DNA, the CDR3 is TGTGCCAGCAGTGAAGCCGTGGGGGGCTACACCTTC. This chain connects TRBV2 to TRBJ1-2, with D unclear. V was cut by 0 bases and J by 8 bases, with 7 bases left in between. Germline V gene data show CDR1 as SNHLY and CDR2 as FYNNEI. This CDR3 has 12 residues.

The chain has TRBV4-1 and TRBJ1-1, with D tentatively TRBD1 (6 bases). V was shortened by 0 bases and J by 6 bases, with 14 bases between the two germline ends. Germline assignment: CDR1 MGHRA and CDR2 YSYEKL. CDR3 length equals 15 residues. CDR3 protein: CASSQDAGAFPEAFF. The CDR3 bases are TGCGCCAGCAGCCAAGATGCGGGGGCTTTTCCTGAAGCTTTCTTT.

The chain carries TRBV28 and TRBJ2-1, with 10 nucleotides matching TRBD2. CDR3 length: 14 amino acids. With V trimmed by 7 bases and J by 6 bases, 6 bases remained unmatched. Germline V gene lookup returns CDR1 MDHEN and CDR2 SYDVKM. For the CDR3, the DNA is TGTGCCAGCAATGGTCTAGCGGGGGTCAATGAGCAGTTCTTC. This codes for CASNGLAGVNEQFF. Full variable domain (missing parts from reference TRBV28 and TRBJ2-1): DVKVTQSSRYLVKRTGEKVFLECVQDMDHENMFWYRQDPGLGLRLIYFSYDVKMKEKGDIPEGYSVSREKKERFSLILESASTNQTSMYLCASNGLAGVNEQFFGPGTRLTVL.